This T cell receptor (beta chain) was recorded in a study of metastatic and nonmetastatic thyroid tumors. Study as a whole: The study looked at repertoires side by side in blood and in tumor or nodule tissue from malignant and benign thyroid patients. Study results and caveats: Reported TCR beta diversity, measured in blood and tumor, was significantly higher for malignant thyroid tumors than for benign nodules.

This clone was seen only a few times. Its antigen is unidentified. All patients reached thyroid surgery having received no treatment beforehand. Original data processing: The distant-metastasis classifier for papillary thyroid cancer was built from CDR3 differences across clinicopathological groups. TCRdb re-processed the PCR reads through MiXCR. TCRdb's processing, not the authors' own work, is the source of the V and J calls. The sample consists of tens of thousands of clones, 25% to 30% of them appearing once. Germline-derived CDR1 and CDR2 are LGHNA and YSLEER. The CDR3 spans 13 residues. J lost 3 bases, V lost 1 base, and 0 bases had no gene match.

Sequenced material: blood. This sequence was found in a male donor with papillary thyroid cancer or a benign thyroid nodule (not recorded which). Some clones in this sample may be carry-over from other donors' samples. V gene TRBV4-3 combines with J gene TRBJ2-7; 7 bases align to TRBD1. The CDR3 reads CASSQGTGYEQYF. In DNA form, the CDR3 reads TGCGCCAGCAGCCAAGGGACAGGCTACGAGCAGTACTTC.